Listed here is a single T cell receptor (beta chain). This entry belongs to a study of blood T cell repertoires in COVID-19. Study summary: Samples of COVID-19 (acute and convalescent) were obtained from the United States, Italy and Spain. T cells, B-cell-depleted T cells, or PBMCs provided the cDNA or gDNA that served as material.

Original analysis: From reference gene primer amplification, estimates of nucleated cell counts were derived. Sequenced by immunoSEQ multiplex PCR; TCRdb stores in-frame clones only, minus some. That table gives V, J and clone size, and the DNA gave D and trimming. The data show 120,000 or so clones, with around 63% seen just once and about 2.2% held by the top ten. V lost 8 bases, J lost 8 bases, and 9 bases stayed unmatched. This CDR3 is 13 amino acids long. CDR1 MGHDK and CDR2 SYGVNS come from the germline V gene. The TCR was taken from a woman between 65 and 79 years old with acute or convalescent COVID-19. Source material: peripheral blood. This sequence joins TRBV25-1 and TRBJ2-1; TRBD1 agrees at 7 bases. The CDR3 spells CASQGQLVDEQFF. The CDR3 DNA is TGTGCCAGCCAGGGACAGCTAGTCGATGAGCAGTTCTTC.